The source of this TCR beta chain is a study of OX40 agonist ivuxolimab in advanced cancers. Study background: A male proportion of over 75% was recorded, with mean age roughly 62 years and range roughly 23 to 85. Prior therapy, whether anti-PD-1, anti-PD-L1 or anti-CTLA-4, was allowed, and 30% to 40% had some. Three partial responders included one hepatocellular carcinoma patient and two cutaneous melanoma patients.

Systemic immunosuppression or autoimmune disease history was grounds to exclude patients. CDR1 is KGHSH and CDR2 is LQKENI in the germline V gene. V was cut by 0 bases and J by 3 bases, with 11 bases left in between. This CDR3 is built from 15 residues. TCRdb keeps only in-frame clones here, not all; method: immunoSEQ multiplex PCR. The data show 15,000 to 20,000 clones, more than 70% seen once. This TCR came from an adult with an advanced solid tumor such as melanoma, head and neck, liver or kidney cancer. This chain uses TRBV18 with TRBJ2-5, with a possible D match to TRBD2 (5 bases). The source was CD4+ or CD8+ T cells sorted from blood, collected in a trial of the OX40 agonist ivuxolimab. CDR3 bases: TGTGCCAGCTCACCACCCCTAGCAGGAGAAGAGACCCAGTACTTC. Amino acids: CASSPPLAGEETQYF. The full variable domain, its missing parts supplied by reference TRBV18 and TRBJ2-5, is NAGVMQNPRHLVRRRGQEARLRCSPMKGHSHVYWYRQLPEEGLKFMVYLQKENIIDESGMPKERFSAEFPKEGPSILRIQQVVRGDSAAYFCASSPPLAGEETQYFGPGTRLLVL.